This TCR beta chain was captured by sequencing in a study of identical twins. This clonotype appeared a few times. Its specificity is not known. One end of the junction fails to match germline, which may point to a read error. This CDR3 has 15 amino acids. CDR1 is SSHAT, CDR2 FNYEAQ, per germline (reference sequence). In TCRdb, the 5' RACE reads were re-called with MiXCR into one record per CDR3 protein. The data show 250,000 or so distinct CDR3 sequences, with around 8.8% seen just once and about 3% held by the top ten. Broader study findings: It was possible that invariant MAIT and iNKT cells partly confounded the zero-insertion analyses. Insertions ran lower in abundant cord blood beta clonotypes, though not in memory repertoires.

This same sample was also taken into another study, of yellow fever vaccine responses in identical twins. This second report adds: Among the twins, the vaccine T cell response reportedly seemed partly convergent and partly personalized.

The sequenced material came from CD8+ T cells sorted from blood. The chain carries TRBV7-7 and TRBJ2-1; TRBD1 or TRBD2 may be the D gene (6 bases each). The source is a woman under 30 in good health. This CDR3 reads CASSLARGALDEQFF. CDR3 bases: TGTGCTAGCAGCTTAGCGAGGGGGGCCCTCGATGAGCAGTTCTTC.